This T cell receptor (beta chain) was sequenced in a study of shared clonotypes between healthy human individuals (dated by TCRdb to 2020 to 2022). Background on the whole study: The cohort included three men and a couple of women between 18 and 49 years of age. For each donor, CD4 naive and CD4 memory were each given three plates, CD8 naive was given two plates, and CD8 memory was given one plate. Between about 0.8 and 9 billion PBMCs per donor were obtained by leukapheresis. Different laboratories and diverse techniques were used to prepare libraries and sequence TCR repertoires, to increase sequencing depth and limit assay-specific biases. To estimate repertoire size and how much clonotypes are shared between individuals, the study performed deep sequencing of blood TCR repertoires from roughly five healthy adults.

TCR CDR3 regions were amplified from genomic DNA by multiplex PCR using the deep immunoSEQ assay. For each cell subset, the extracted genomic DNA was distributed evenly across all wells of several immunoSEQ 96-well plates, and each plate served as one replicate. For sorted subsets, each replicate PCR was loaded with about 0.2 ug genomic DNA, equivalent to about 33,000 T cell genomes. Purified libraries were measured with a Qubit 3.0 fluorometer, size-checked on a Bioanalyzer 2100, and measured again with the KAPA Library Quantification kit. Every immunoSEQ 96-well plate was sequenced on a dedicated single-read 150-cycle Illumina NextSeq 550 flow cell. As for the authors' bioinformatics: Because the immunoSEQ output included only junctional sequences and no quality scores, the filtering could not be the same as the filtering used for full-length reads. To assign V/J genes and CDR3, sequences were annotated using PyIR, a Python wrapper for IgBLAST v1.9, with IMGT germline references. Reads were filtered out if the reads had weak V/J assignments (E-value above 1e-6), no CDR3, stop codons, out-of-frame junctions, or ambiguous translated residues. A V3J clonotype was defined by an identical inferred V gene, J gene, and CDR3 amino acid sequence. To compute the percentage overlap between repertoires, the number of shared unique clonotypes was divided by the size of the smaller repertoire. Repertoire richness was assessed with RTK rarefaction, the Chao1 estimator, and Recon v2.1 estimates of unobserved clonotypes. For all TCRbeta clonotypes obtained by the gDNA method from four donors, generation probabilities were computed with OLGA. TCRdb provides this immuneACCESS table in a form limited to in-frame rearrangements. Some clones are lacking; in checked studies, under half of them reflect an unresolved V gene, and why the rest are absent is not known. For V, J and clone size, that table is used; D and trimming come from the DNA. The sample data list around 510,000 clones, and 95% to 97% of these were observed just once. The ten largest clones take up around 0.067% of the sample.

The CDR3 covers 15 residues, taking in both the cysteine and the phenylalanine. Left in the record is the CDR3 DNA by itself, 45 bases read in frame from the first base. Taken from the germline V gene, the CDR1 and CDR2 loops are SGHRS and YFSETQ. V is clipped by 4 bases and J by 1 base, and the sequence between their germline boundaries is 14 bases long. About this clone: Its antigen is still unknown. The input lacks base qualities; no much larger clone sits a single base away.

The donors were healthy, HIV-negative adults with no recently reported acute infections or vaccinations. Only Caucasian adults living in Nashville, Tennessee, USA were represented among the donors. CD4+ T cells were enriched through magnetic negative selection, after which naive cells were positively selected on CD45RA and the remaining negative fraction served as the memory subset. Blood was collected by leukapheresis, and PBMCs were isolated by Ficoll-Histopaque density gradient centrifugation and then cryopreserved in liquid nitrogen vapor phase. Analytical flow cytometry was used to check the purity and quantity of each magnetically sorted T cell population. Genomic DNA was isolated from each sorted fraction and quantified by UV absorbance on a Nanodrop 2000c. Overall results and qualifications from the work: Higher generation probabilities were observed for clonotypes shared by all four sorted-subset donors than for non-shared clonotypes. Pairwise subsampling indicated that sequencing depth was expected to affect the degree of clonotype sharing among donors. The genetic and exposure-history diversity represented was limited by the small number of donors. About 5% of naive CD4, 3.5% of naive CD8, approximately 2% of memory CD4, and around 0.4% of memory CD8 clonotypes were shared across several donors. Only blood was sampled, and tissue TCR repertoires likely differ from those in blood. Even with the large sequencing depth, rarefaction of the sorted-subset datasets indicated that sequencing was incomplete. Estimated clonotype richness was generally larger for naive than for memory subsets.

This sequence originates from a woman aged 25 to 39 in good health. The rearrangement combines TRBV5-1 with TRBJ1-1; the D gene cannot be named for sure. Sequencing was performed on naive CD4+ T cells sorted from blood. The cell subset or site label corresponds to: CD45RA+ positively selected. The DNA reads as follows: TGCGCCAGCAGCCCTGGGCCAGTCTCGAACACTGAAGCTTTCTTT. This translates into CASSPGPVSNTEAFF.